Below are 27 T cell receptor beta chains sequenced from a single sample in a study of beta chain features in type 1 diabetes. Broader study findings: Within each of all four CD4+ subsets, Type 1 diabetes patients had TCRB CDR3s that were moderately but significantly shorter.

Their specific antigens are unknown. Investigators reverse transcribed all isolated RNA, so they sequenced expressed TCRB transcripts. Profiling relied on immunoSEQ multiplex PCR, and the TCRdb table lists in-frame clones only, not all of them. The sample lists some 350,000 clones, 13% occurring once. The sequenced sample was naive CD4+ T cells from blood. The receptors shown here come from a woman aged 18-35 years with type 1 diabetes.

This chain joins TRBV19 and TRBJ2-5, with a possible D match to TRBD2 (6 bases). V lost 3 bases, J lost 5 bases, and 13 bases lay in between. The CDR3 runs to 14 residues. Per the germline V gene, CDR1 is LNHDA and CDR2 is SQIVND (reference sequence). The CDR3 DNA reads TGTGCCAGTAGTATTGGGGGGTTCTACGAGACCCAGTACTTC. Its translation: CASSIGGFYETQYF.

A few counts support this clone. V and J are TRBV7-2 and TRBJ1-2; no firm D call. The CDR3 is 13 amino acids. Germline V gene data show CDR1 as SGHTA and CDR2 as FQGNSA. V was trimmed by 5 bases and J by 6 bases, leaving 13 bases between them. CDR3 loop: CASSDPGLNGYTF. The CDR3 nucleotides read TGTGCCAGCAGCGATCCCGGACTCAATGGCTACACCTTC.

This clone was detected only a few times. The chain couples TRBV9 to TRBJ2-1, with 12 positions matching TRBD2. Looked up from germline, CDR1 is SGDLS and CDR2 is YYNGEE. CDR3 length equals 19 residues. Losses at the gene ends were 0 bases for V and 2 bases for J; bases not matched to a gene: 9. The CDR3 DNA is TGTGCCAGCAGCGTAGTCCCGACTAGCGGGAGAGGCCCCTACAATGAGCAGTTCTTC. Its protein product is CASSVVPTSGRGPYNEQFF.

This clone showed up just a few times. For the CDR3, the DNA is TGTGCCAGCAGCCCTTGGGGGGATATGAGTACCGGGGAGCTGTTTTTT. Encoded protein: CASSPWGDMSTGELFF. V is TRBV11-1 and J is TRBJ2-2, with D maybe TRBD2 (6 bases). This CDR3 is built from 16 residues. Germline V gene lookup returns CDR1 SGHAT and CDR2 FQDESV (reference sequence). V lost 5 bases to trimming and J lost 5 bases, with 18 bases between them.

The chain carries TRBV4-3 and TRBJ2-3; 7 nucleotides align to TRBD1. The junction had 20 bases not matched to a gene; V was cut back by 3 bases and J by 5 bases. Germline V lookup: CDR1 LGHNA, CDR2 YSLEER. The CDR3 is 19 amino acids. The CDR3 region has the DNA TGCGCCAGCAGCCACCGGGTGAGATCCGGGACAGATTTTAGAGATACGCAGTATTTT. This encodes CASSHRVRSGTDFRDTQYF.

In this sample, this clone turned up a few times. V is TRBV29-1 and J is TRBJ2-1; TRBD2 aligns across 9 bases. The V gene end was trimmed by 6 bases and the J gene end by 9 bases; junction bases not matched to a gene: 15. This CDR3 region has 15 residues. From germline, CDR1 is SQVTM and CDR2 ANQGSEA. As DNA, the CDR3 is TGCAGCGTGGCCCGGAGGCTAGCGGGACTTGCTGAGCAGTTCTTC. This sequence encodes CSVARRLAGLAEQFF.

This clone was picked up a small number of times. J is TRBJ2-3 and V is TRBV29-1; D possibly corresponds to TRBD1 (8 bases). V was trimmed by 7 bases and J by 6 bases, leaving 17 bases between them. CDR3 length: 13 residues. Germline V gene lookup returns CDR1 SQVTM and CDR2 ANQGSEA. CDR3 DNA sequence: TGCAGCGACAGGGGGGGGATTGCGGATACGCAGTATTTT. Translated: CSDRGGIADTQYF.

This clone was seen only a few times. The chain is built from TRBV29-1 and TRBJ1-5, with TRBD1 matching over 7 bases. V shed 5 bases, J shed 4 bases, and the junction held 5 bases outside the gene matches. Germline assignment: CDR1 SQVTM and CDR2 ANQGSEA. There are 13 residues in the CDR3. DNA of the CDR3: TGCAGCGTTTCGACAGGGATGAATCAGCCCCAGCATTTT. As protein: CSVSTGMNQPQHF.

The rearrangement links TRBV30 to TRBJ2-7, with 8 bases matching TRBD1. The junction had 4 bases not matched to a gene; V was cut back by 5 bases and J by 1 base. The CDR3 runs 13 residues. Germline CDR1 GTSNPN, CDR2 SVGIG (reference sequence). CDR3 sequence reads: CAWGRDRSYEQYF. The DNA for the CDR3 is TGTGCCTGGGGAAGGGACAGGTCCTACGAGCAGTACTTC. Full variable domain (rest looked up from reference TRBV30 and TRBJ2-7): SQTIHQWPATLVQPVGSPLSLECTVEGTSNPNLYWYRQAAGRGLQLLFYSVGIGQISSEVPQNLSASRPQDRQFILSSKKLLLSDSGFYLCAWGRDRSYEQYFGPGTRLTVT.

The chain combines TRBV6-5 with TRBJ2-3, with 7 bases lining up with TRBD2. The ends lost 2 bases at V and 0 bases at J; junction bases unmatched: 2. Per the germline V gene, CDR1 is MNHEY and CDR2 is SVGAGI. The length of the CDR3 is 15 residues. CDR3 DNA: TGTGCCAGCAGTTACGGGACTACCAGCACAGATACGCAGTATTTT. Its translation is CASSYGTTSTDTQYF.

J is TRBJ2-7 and V is TRBV6-5; D is ambiguous. From germline, CDR1 is MNHEY and CDR2 SVGAGI. There are 15 residues in the CDR3. Trimming stripped 8 bases from V and 4 bases from J, with 21 bases between. CDR3 DNA sequence: TGTGCCAGCTCCCCTCGGCGACTTCTGTTGTACGAGCAGTACTTC. Translating it yields CASSPRRLLLYEQYF.

This clone was counted only a few times. The rearrangement links TRBV18 to TRBJ2-5; TRBD2 matches 10 bases. Germline loops: CDR1 KGHSH, CDR2 LQKENI. The CDR3 is 16 residues long. V lost 3 bases to trimming and J lost 5 bases; unmatched junction nucleotides: 9. The CDR3 sequence is CASSPASGSRWETQYF. The CDR3 nucleotides read TGTGCCAGCTCACCCGCTAGCGGGAGTCGGTGGGAGACCCAGTACTTC.

This clone was observed a handful of times. The chain recombines TRBV6-5 with TRBJ1-3; D is undetermined. Deletions cut 6 bases from V and 2 bases from J, with 14 bases between. Per germline, CDR1 MNHEY and CDR2 SVGAGI. The CDR3 spans 15 residues. CDR3 DNA sequence: TGTGCCAGCAGGATTTCGGGGAGGACTGGAAACACCATATATTTT. Translation: CASRISGRTGNTIYF.

The chain carries TRBV30 and TRBJ2-5; the match to TRBD1 covers 8 bases. The CDR3 sequence is 14 residues long. V trimming: 1 base; J trimming: 7 bases; junction bases outside the gene matches: 8. Germline CDR1 is GTSNPN and CDR2 is SVGIG (reference sequence). CDR3 region: CAWSAGGARGTQYF. The CDR3 DNA reads as TGTGCCTGGAGTGCAGGGGGCGCGAGGGGGACCCAGTACTTC.

This clone was seen a few times. The J gene is TRBJ2-7, the V gene TRBV7-9, with D possibly TRBD2 on 5 matching bases. Per germline, CDR1 SEHNR and CDR2 FQNEAQ (reference sequence). The V end lost 8 bases, the J end lost 3 bases, and 17 bases lay between the germline ends. This CDR3 is built from 14 residues. The CDR3 DNA reads TGTGCCAGCGGCCCTATAGCAGGAGGCTACGAGCAGTACTTC. It translates to CASGPIAGGYEQYF.

Comment on this clone: At the DNA level, this CDR3 is encoded by other sequences in the same sample as well. The chain couples TRBV5-1 to TRBJ2-5; 7 bases fit TRBD1. Germline V gives CDR1 SGHRS, CDR2 YFSETQ. With 2 bases clipped from V and 2 bases from J, the junction kept 3 bases outside the gene matches. CDR3 length: 14 residues. The CDR3 bases are TGCGCCAGCAGCTTACAGGGGTTTCAAGAGACCCAGTACTTC. Protein product: CASSLQGFQETQYF.

This sequence joins TRBV28 and TRBJ2-7, with 8 positions matching TRBD1. CDR1 is MDHEN and CDR2 is SYDVKM in the germline V gene. The trim removed 5 bases at V and 12 bases at J, leaving 6 bases unmatched. There are 11 residues in the CDR3. CDR3 in amino acids: CASSIGTGWYF. The CDR3 DNA sequence: TGTGCCAGCAGTATAGGGACAGGATGGTACTTC.

CDR3 residues: CATSSGVSGQIQETQYF. CDR3 in DNA: TGTGCCACCAGCAGCGGGGTATCGGGACAGATCCAAGAGACCCAGTACTTC. The J gene is TRBJ2-5, the V gene TRBV15, with 7 bases identical to TRBD1. V trimming: 3 bases; J trimming: 1 base; junction bases outside the gene matches: 11. This CDR3 is built from 17 residues. Germline V gene sequence: CDR1 LNHNV, CDR2 YYDKDF (reference sequence).

This clone turned up a few times. This chain links TRBV5-1 with TRBJ2-5; 11 bases align to TRBD2. V shed 5 bases, J shed 4 bases, and the junction held 13 bases outside the gene matches. Germline V CDR1 and CDR2: SGHRS, YFSETQ. This CDR3 spans 17 amino acids. The DNA of the CDR3 is TGCGCCAGCAGGACCATAGCGGGAGGGCCGCGTGGAGAGACCCAGTACTTC. Protein: CASRTIAGGPRGETQYF.

This clone was recorded a few times. The chain uses TRBV30 and TRBJ1-2, with 7 bases matching TRBD1. Germline lookup yields CDR1 GTSNPN and CDR2 SVGIG (reference sequence). With V trimmed by 4 bases and J by 4 bases, 12 bases remained unmatched. The CDR3 has 15 amino acids. The CDR3 is CAWTRVRGAAYGYTF. DNA for the CDR3: TGTGCCTGGACTCGGGTCAGGGGGGCTGCCTATGGCTACACCTTC.

This clone has only a few counts. The CDR3 region is CASSSTTGGWETQYF. The CDR3 nucleotides are TGTGCCAGCAGCTCGACGACAGGGGGCTGGGAGACCCAGTACTTC. The chain carries TRBV7-3 and TRBJ2-5; 10 nucleotides align to TRBD1. The junction had 7 bases not matched to a gene; V was cut back by 4 bases and J by 5 bases. Germline V gene sequence: CDR1 SGHTA, CDR2 FQGTGA. This CDR3 is built from 15 residues.

This clone was counted between two and nine times. The chain couples TRBV6-5 to TRBJ2-3; D might be TRBD1 (6 bases). Germline V gene lookup returns CDR1 MNHEY and CDR2 SVGAGI. Trimming shortened V by 5 bases and J by 3 bases, and 15 bases separated the two germline ends. The length of the CDR3 is 15 residues. CDR3 protein: CASSVQGMGTDTQYF. For the CDR3, the DNA is TGTGCCAGCAGTGTACAGGGCATGGGGACAGATACGCAGTATTTT.

This clone was counted only a few times. This sequence joins TRBV2 and TRBJ2-7; 9 bases line up with TRBD2. J was trimmed by 5 bases and V by 5 bases; bases with no gene match: 7. CDR3 length: 14 amino acids. CDR1 is SNHLY, CDR2 FYNNEI, per germline. The CDR3 DNA reads as TGTGCCAGCAGTCTCAGCGGGAGGTTTGACGAGCAGTACTTC. This translates into CASSLSGRFDEQYF.

This clone was observed a few times. V is TRBV29-1 and J is TRBJ1-1; 7 bases match TRBD1. The germline V gene encodes CDR1 SQVTM and CDR2 ANQGSEA. The CDR3 contains 12 residues. Trimming cost V 6 bases and J 1 base; bases outside gene matches: 2. The CDR3 spells CSVDRTNTEAFF. DNA for the CDR3: TGCAGCGTGGACAGGACGAACACTGAAGCTTTCTTT.

This clone turned up a few times. The chain is built from TRBV2 and TRBJ2-1; 11 nucleotides align to TRBD2. The length of the CDR3 is 18 residues. Trimming at V came to 6 bases and at J to 0 bases, leaving 10 bases not matched to a gene. Germline CDR1 SNHLY, CDR2 FYNNEI. The DNA for the CDR3 is TGTGCCAGCAGGAGATCCGGGACTAGCGGAAACTCCTACAATGAGCAGTTCTTC. It is translated as CASRRSGTSGNSYNEQFF.

This chain uses TRBV5-4 with TRBJ2-2; possible D gene TRBD2, 6 bases. CDR3 size: 16 residues. V was pared by 0 bases and J by 4 bases, with 13 bases between. Germline assignment: CDR1 SGHNT and CDR2 YYREEE (reference sequence). CDR3 coding DNA: TGTGCCAGCAGCTTGGGACGCGGGAAAGGCACCGGGGAGCTGTTTTTT. Its protein product is CASSLGRGKGTGELFF.

In this sample, this clone turned up a few times. The chain recombines TRBV10-1 with TRBJ2-5, with 9 bases fitting TRBD1. J was trimmed by 2 bases and V by 6 bases; bases with no gene match: 7. The CDR3 length is 15 residues. Germline lookup yields CDR1 WNHNN and CDR2 SYGVQD (reference sequence). The CDR3 region has the DNA TGCGCCAGCAGCCGACGGACAGGGGTACAAGAGACCCAGTACTTC. This translates into CASSRRTGVQETQYF.